This T cell receptor (beta chain) was captured in a study of shared clonotypes between healthy human individuals. Overall study: Used for every donor were three CD4 naive, three CD4 memory, two CD8 naive and one CD8 memory plate.

Some clones are missing from TCRdb's copy, which holds only in-frame ones; the method was immunoSEQ multiplex PCR. Among 2 million to 3 million clones listed, 85% to 95% were seen once. Subsets obtained from CD4+ cells comprised CD45RA+ naive and CD45RA-negative memory cells. Looked up from germline, CDR1 is KGHSH and CDR2 is LQKENI. The CDR3 has 13 amino acids. The chain couples TRBV18 to TRBJ2-5; the D gene is possibly TRBD1 (6 bases). The J call may not be correct, given that the DNA end is closer to TRBJ2-7. The receptor was derived from a man aged 18 to 35 in good health. Sequenced material: naive CD4+ T cells sorted from blood. Subset meaning: CD45RA+ positively selected. In DNA, the CDR3 is TGTGCCAGCTCACCGGAGACAGGCTACGAGCAGTACTTC. Its protein product is CASSPETGYEQYF.